These 11 T cell receptor beta chains originate from one sample sequenced in a study of CD8+ T cells in alopecia areata. cDNA reverse transcribed from extracted RNA served as the sequencing template. Using immunoSEQ multiplex PCR, the repertoire was profiled, and TCRdb retains in-frame clones only, with some absent. The data hold around 140,000 clones, with roughly 50% observed a single time. The sample in question was CD4+ T cells sorted from blood, obtained at week 0. The receptors originated from a human donor with alopecia areata.

J is TRBJ2-5 and V is TRBV20-1; D is unclear. CDR1 DFQATT and CDR2 SNEGSKA come from the germline V gene (reference sequence). The CDR3 has 11 amino acids. Trimming removed 3 bases from V and 8 bases from J, with 10 bases in between. The CDR3 region is CSASYGKTQYF. In DNA, the CDR3 is TGCAGTGCTAGTTATGGGAAAACCCAGTACTTC.

V is TRBV5-1 and J is TRBJ2-7, with D perhaps TRBD2 (5 bases). CDR1 and CDR2 from the germline V gene are SGHRS and YFSETQ. The CDR3 consists of 14 residues. The ends were cut back, 4 bases at V and 5 bases at J, with 16 bases in the middle. Written as DNA, the CDR3 is TGCGCCAGCAGCCCCGGTGAGGGCCGGGACGAGCAGTACTTC. Amino acid sequence: CASSPGEGRDEQYF.

This clone was recorded a few times. The chain recombines TRBV5-6 with TRBJ2-1; 9 bases agree with TRBD1. Germline values: CDR1 SGHDT, CDR2 YYEEEE. The CDR3 length is 13 residues. V lost 4 bases and J lost 7; bases outside the gene matches: 3. The CDR3 reads CASSRDRVNEQFF. In DNA, the CDR3 is TGTGCCAGCAGCCGGGACAGGGTAAATGAGCAGTTCTTC. Based on the CDR3 plus reference TRBV5-6 and TRBJ2-1, the full variable domain is DAGVTQSPTHLIKTRGQQVTLRCSPKSGHDTVSWYQQALGQGPQFIFQYYEEEERQRGNFPDRFSGHQFPNYSSELNVNALLLGDSALYLCASSRDRVNEQFFGPGTRLTVL.

In this sample, this clone turned up once. The chain recombines TRBV5-1 with TRBJ2-3, with D tentatively TRBD2 (5 bases). The CDR3 totals 12 residues. CDR1 is SGHRS and CDR2 is YFSETQ in the germline V gene. Deletions cut 4 bases from V and 6 bases from J, with 9 bases between. The CDR3 DNA reads TGCGCCAGCAGCCGGGGTCCCGATACGCAGTATTTT. This sequence encodes CASSRGPDTQYF.

There are a few counts of this clone. V gene TRBV5-1 combines with J gene TRBJ2-1, with D possibly being TRBD2 (5 bases). Trimming stripped 0 bases from V and 4 bases from J, with 14 bases between. Germline V gene lookup returns CDR1 SGHRS and CDR2 YFSETQ. This CDR3 region has 16 residues. The CDR3 coding sequence is TGCGCCAGCAGCTTGGATTATAGCCCGGGGTACAATGAGCAGTTCTTC. Translated, it gives CASSLDYSPGYNEQFF.

The genes are TRBV7-9 and TRBJ1-2, with D perhaps TRBD1 (5 bases). Germline V gene data show CDR1 as SEHNR and CDR2 as FQNEAQ (reference sequence). The CDR3 runs to 14 residues. V lost 5 bases to trimming and J lost 6 bases, with 16 bases between them. CDR3 in amino acids: CASSPGNWKNGYTF. CDR3 coding DNA: TGTGCCAGCAGCCCAGGGAATTGGAAGAATGGCTACACCTTC.

The chain joins TRBV4-3 to TRBJ2-1; the D is unclear. The V end lost 1 base, the J end lost 12 bases, and 13 bases lay between the germline ends. This CDR3 is built from 13 residues. Germline assignment: CDR1 LGHNA and CDR2 YSLEER. The CDR3 DNA is TGCGCCAGCAGCCAAGTAGCTGGCCCTGCGCAGTTCTTC. Its translation: CASSQVAGPAQFF.

J is TRBJ2-7 and V is TRBV7-9; D is perhaps TRBD2 (6 bases). The V gene lost 5 bases and the J gene lost 10 bases, with 18 bases spanning the gap. CDR3 size: 13 residues. The V gene's germline CDR1 is SEHNR and CDR2 FQNEAQ (reference sequence). The CDR3 DNA is TGTGCCAGCAGCGAACCGGGACTCCAAGCACAGTACTTC. Amino acids: CASSEPGLQAQYF.

The rearrangement uses TRBV4-3 and TRBJ2-2; 9 nucleotides line up with TRBD2. This CDR3 contains 17 residues. Unmatched junction bases numbered 7, after V lost 1 base and J lost 4 bases. Germline V lookup: CDR1 LGHNA, CDR2 YSLEER. The CDR3 reads CASSQGPWRGGTGELFF. The CDR3 DNA is TGCGCCAGCAGCCAAGGGCCCTGGCGGGGGGGCACCGGGGAGCTGTTTTTT.

This clone appeared once. The chain combines TRBV30 with TRBJ1-1; no firm D call. Germline CDR1 is GTSNPN and CDR2 is SVGIG (reference sequence). This CDR3 comprises 12 residues. V lost 2 bases and J lost 3, with 7 bases in between. The CDR3 nucleotides read TGTGCCTGGAGTTTGGGTCACACTGAAGCTTTCTTT. Translating it yields CAWSLGHTEAFF.

The V and J genes are TRBV10-3 and TRBJ1-2; perhaps TRBD1 as D (6 bases). The CDR3 loop spans 16 amino acids. Germline assignment: CDR1 ENHRY and CDR2 SYGVKD. Trimming removed 3 bases from V and 0 bases from J, with 14 bases in between. CDR3 nucleotide sequence: TGTGCCATCAGTGACCCCAGACAGGCTTCTAACTATGGCTACACCTTC. Its protein product is CAISDPRQASNYGYTF.